The clone carrying this T cell receptor (beta chain) was counted a single time. The sample is drawn from a study of cytomegalovirus exposure and HLA in healthy donors. The primer mix had 60 Vbeta and 13 Jbeta primers. Generated by immunoSEQ multiplex PCR, the TCRdb table keeps only in-frame clones and is missing some. The table records fewer than 200,000 clones, roughly 72% of them present only once. The CDR3 spans 16 residues. The ends lost 5 bases at V and 4 bases at J; junction bases unmatched: 13. CDR1 is MNHEY, CDR2 SMNVEV, per germline (reference sequence). The sample consisted of PBMCs. The TCR was taken from a man aged 40-49 years in good health and CMV-seropositive. The chain is built from TRBV27 and TRBJ1-2; 7 nucleotides match TRBD1. CDR3 in amino acids: CASSPLQGSVPYGYTF. CDR3 coding DNA: TGTGCCAGCAGTCCCCTACAGGGGTCCGTTCCCTATGGCTACACCTTC.